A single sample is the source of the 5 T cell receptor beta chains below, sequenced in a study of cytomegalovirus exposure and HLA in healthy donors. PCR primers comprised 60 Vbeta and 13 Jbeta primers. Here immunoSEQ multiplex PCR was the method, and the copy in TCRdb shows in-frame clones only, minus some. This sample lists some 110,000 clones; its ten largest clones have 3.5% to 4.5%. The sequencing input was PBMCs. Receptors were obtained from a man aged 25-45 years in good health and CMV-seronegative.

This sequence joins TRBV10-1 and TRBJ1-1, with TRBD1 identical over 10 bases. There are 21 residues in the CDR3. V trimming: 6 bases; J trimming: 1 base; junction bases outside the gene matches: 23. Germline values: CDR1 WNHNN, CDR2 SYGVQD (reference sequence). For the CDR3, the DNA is TGCGCCAGCAGCGAAGTTAAAGTTTGGACAGGGGGTATAGACAGGAACACTGAAGCTTTCTTT. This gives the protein CASSEVKVWTGGIDRNTEAFF.

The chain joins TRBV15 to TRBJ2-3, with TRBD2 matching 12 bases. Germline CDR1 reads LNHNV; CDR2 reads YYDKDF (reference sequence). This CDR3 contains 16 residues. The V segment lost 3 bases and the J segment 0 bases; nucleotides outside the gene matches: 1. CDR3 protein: CATSRGLAGSTDTQYF. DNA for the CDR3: TGTGCCACCAGCAGGGGACTAGCGGGCAGCACAGATACGCAGTATTTT.

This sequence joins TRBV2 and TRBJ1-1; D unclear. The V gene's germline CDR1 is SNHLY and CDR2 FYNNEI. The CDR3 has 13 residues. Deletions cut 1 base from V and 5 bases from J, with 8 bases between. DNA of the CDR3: TGTGCCAGCAGTGAAGGCTGGAGAACTGAAGCTTTCTTT. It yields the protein CASSEGWRTEAFF.

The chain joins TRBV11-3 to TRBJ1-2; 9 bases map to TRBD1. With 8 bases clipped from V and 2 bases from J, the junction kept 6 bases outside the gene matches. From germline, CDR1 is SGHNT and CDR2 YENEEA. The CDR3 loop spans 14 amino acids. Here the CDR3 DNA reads TGTGCCAGCGGATACAGGGGGCGCAACTATGGCTACACCTTC. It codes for CASGYRGRNYGYTF.

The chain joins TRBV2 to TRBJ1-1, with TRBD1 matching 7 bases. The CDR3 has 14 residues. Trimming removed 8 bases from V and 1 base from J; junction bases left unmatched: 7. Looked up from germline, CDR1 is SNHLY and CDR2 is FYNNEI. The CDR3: CASRTGTENTEAFF. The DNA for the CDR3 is TGTGCCAGCCGAACCGGGACAGAGAACACTGAAGCTTTCTTT.